This T cell receptor (beta chain) was profiled in a study of blood T cells in healthy people across ages (dated by TCRdb to 2013 to 2016). About the study as a whole: In model experiments, template switching captured roughly one uniquely barcoded TCR beta cDNA molecule for every two T cells. Using deep sequencing normalized with unique cDNA molecular identifiers, the study measured how TCR beta repertoire diversity changes with age. Donors were grouped into four age groups: young (average 16 years), middle-aged (39), aged (around 56) and long-lived (about 90). To avoid experimental bias, donors of different ages were distributed randomly across sequencing lanes. Using the same blood draw, the study looked at two additional independent replicas of 1 million unique cDNA reads for two donors, one aged 18 to 29 and the other aged 80 or older.

Regarding this clonotype: The clone's antigen remains unknown. The record has no base qualities; no much larger clone is one base away.

Systemically healthy Caucasian individuals from Russia, some 38 in total and aged about 6 to 100 years, were included as donors. Ten milliliters of peripheral blood were collected from each donor into EDTA-treated Vacutainer tubes. Ficoll-Paque density-gradient centrifugation was used to isolate PBMCs, with at least 6 million obtained per sample. Total RNA, at least 6 micrograms per sample, was extracted from PBMCs with Trizol reagent. Naive CD45RAhigh/CD27high T cell percentages were measured by flow cytometry on a PBMC aliquot from every donor. The CDR3 spans 16 residues, from the cysteine through the phenylalanine. Here the CDR3 DNA is all that survives: 48 bases in frame from base 1. Deletion took 5 bases off V and 0 bases off J, with a span of 15 bases between the germline ends. CDR1 and CDR2 were assigned from the germline V gene as SGHTA and FQGTGA. The library was obtained by 5' RACE. Sequencing was performed on an Illumina HiSeq 2500. A second PCR of about 6 to 11 cycles was performed with a sample-barcoded 5' primer and a J-beta primer mix. A unique molecular identifier was introduced onto each TCR beta cDNA molecule by a template-switch 5' adaptor carrying 12 random nucleotides. Each sample yielded at least 3 million CDR3-containing paired-end reads. First-strand cDNA synthesis was performed from all RNA using the Mint cDNA synthesis kit, with priming by a TRBC-specific oligonucleotide. Following uracil-DNA glycosylase treatment, all cDNA underwent a first 18-cycle PCR with the universal primers M1SS and BC2_uni_R. The original pipeline was this. Normalization of each sample was performed by random selection of 1 million high-quality reads, each carrying a distinct molecular identifier. Reads with shared molecular identifiers were discarded instead of being binned into consensus sequences. MiTCR, run with a Q25 quality threshold and the strictest error-elimination algorithm, handled CDR3 identification, clonotype clustering and error correction. A nonparametric unseen species model with Euler transformation was used to estimate a lower bound on total TCR beta diversity. TCRdb reworked the public reads: Q25 trimming with fastp, MiXCR clone assembly, productive beta chains retained. Every entry covers one CDR3 protein and lists the most common genes and DNA from its rows. The V and J calls, along with clone size, are taken from TCRdb and not from the paper's own processing. Counted in this sample were hundreds of thousands of distinct CDR3 sequences; around 38% of them appeared once. The ten largest clones add up to roughly 30% of the sample.

Here is what the overall study found, with its caveats: Since profiling was done on bulk unsorted PBMCs, naive and antigen-experienced compartments could not be conclusively compared. Observed TCR beta diversity per million T cells fell roughly linearly with age, and a significant reduction was already apparent by age around 39. Estimates of total diversity based on one million sequenced T cells were regarded as lower bounds and as underestimates. There was a strong correlation between observed TCR beta diversity and the percentage of naive T cells measured by flow cytometry. Donor CMV infection status was unknown, potentially confounding age-related changes in expanded clonotypes. Compared with the aged group, the long-lived group had more naive CD4+ T cells, fewer expanded clones and increased TCR diversity, a pattern suggesting age selection.

The sequence links TRBV7-3 to TRBJ2-3; the D gene remains uncertain. The receptor was derived from an elderly man in good health. Input material: blood. The DNA sequence reads TGTGCCAGCAGCCGCTCGGGCCTAGGAAGCACAGATACGCAGTATTTT. This sequence encodes CASSRSGLGSTDTQYF.